Sequencing of this T cell receptor beta chain was carried out in a study of PD-1 blockade in classical Hodgkin lymphoma. General study findings and limits: Repertoire differences lack defined causes, possibly disease activity or prior therapy. The study found that TCR diversity rose significantly by C4D1 in CD4+ but not CD8+ cells. After ASCT, patients who started nivolumab under 1 year later were excluded. Compared with healthy donors, newly diagnosed patients reportedly showed lower baseline TCR diversity.

The repertoire was sequenced with immunoSEQ multiplex PCR; TCRdb's copy has only in-frame clones and lacks some. The sample contains 50,000 to 65,000 clones, over 85% of which appear only once. The time point here: cycle 4 day 1 (C4D1), after five to seven weeks of nivolumab. Each of the patients experienced relapse following autologous stem cell transplantation, and their brentuximab vedotin exposure differed. On this clone: Its specificity is unknown.

V was trimmed by 3 bases and J by 8 bases, leaving 20 bases between them. The CDR3 has 16 residues. The germline V gene encodes CDR1 SGHAT and CDR2 FQNNGV. The TCR sequence derives from a human donor with classical Hodgkin lymphoma. Here the sequenced sample was peripheral blood mononuclear cells (PBMCs), taken before the fourth cycle of nivolumab. The rearrangement joins TRBV11-2 to TRBJ2-1; no definite D call. CDR3 loop: CASSLPSEKGRHEQFF. DNA for the CDR3: TGTGCCAGCAGCTTGCCCTCTGAGAAGGGAAGGCATGAGCAGTTCTTC. Together with reference TRBV11-2 and TRBJ2-1, the CDR3 gives the full variable domain: EAGVAQSPRYKIIEKRQSVAFWCNPISGHATLYWYQQILGQGPKLLIQFQNNGVVDDSQLPKDRFSAERLKGVDSTLKIQPAKLEDSAVYLCASSLPSEKGRHEQFFGPGTRLTVL.